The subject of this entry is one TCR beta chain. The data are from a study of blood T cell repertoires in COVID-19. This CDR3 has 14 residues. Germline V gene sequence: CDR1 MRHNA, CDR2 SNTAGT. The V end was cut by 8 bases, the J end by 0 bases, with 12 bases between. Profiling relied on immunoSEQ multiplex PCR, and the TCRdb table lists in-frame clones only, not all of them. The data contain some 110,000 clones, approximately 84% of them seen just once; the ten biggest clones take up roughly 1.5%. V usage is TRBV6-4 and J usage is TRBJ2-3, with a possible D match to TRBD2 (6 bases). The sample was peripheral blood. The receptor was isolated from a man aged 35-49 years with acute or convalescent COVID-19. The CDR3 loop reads CASLLGTSTDTQYF. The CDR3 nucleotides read TGTGCCAGCCTGCTCGGGACTAGCACAGATACGCAGTATTTT.